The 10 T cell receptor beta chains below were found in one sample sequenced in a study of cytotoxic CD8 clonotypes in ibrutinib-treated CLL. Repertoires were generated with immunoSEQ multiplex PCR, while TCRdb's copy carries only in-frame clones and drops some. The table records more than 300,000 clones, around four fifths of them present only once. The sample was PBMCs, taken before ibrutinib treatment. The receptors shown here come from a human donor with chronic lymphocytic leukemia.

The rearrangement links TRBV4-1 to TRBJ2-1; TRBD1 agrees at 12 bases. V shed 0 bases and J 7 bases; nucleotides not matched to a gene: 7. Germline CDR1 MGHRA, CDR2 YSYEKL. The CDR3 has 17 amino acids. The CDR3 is CASSQEIWDRGRNEQFF. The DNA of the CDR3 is TGCGCCAGCAGCCAAGAGATCTGGGACAGGGGGCGGAATGAGCAGTTCTTC.

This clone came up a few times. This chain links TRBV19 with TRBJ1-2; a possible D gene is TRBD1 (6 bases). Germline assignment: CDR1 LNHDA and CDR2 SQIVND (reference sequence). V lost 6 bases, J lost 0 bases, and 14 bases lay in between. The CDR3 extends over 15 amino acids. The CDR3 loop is CASSWGLGANYGYTF. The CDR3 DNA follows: TGTGCCAGTAGCTGGGGGCTGGGCGCTAACTATGGCTACACCTTC. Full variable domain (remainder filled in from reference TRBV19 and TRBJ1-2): DGGITQSPKYLFRKEGQNVTLSCEQNLNHDAMYWYRQDPGQGLRLIYYSQIVNDFQKGDIAEGYSVSREKKESFPLTVTSAQKNPTAFYLCASSWGLGANYGYTFGSGTRLTVV.

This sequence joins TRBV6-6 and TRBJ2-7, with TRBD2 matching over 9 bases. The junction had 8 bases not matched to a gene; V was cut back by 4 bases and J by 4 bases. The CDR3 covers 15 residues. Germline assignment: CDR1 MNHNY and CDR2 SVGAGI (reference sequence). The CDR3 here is CASSSPGLAGYEQYF. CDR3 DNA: TGTGCCAGCAGTTCGCCGGGACTAGCCGGGTACGAGCAGTACTTC.

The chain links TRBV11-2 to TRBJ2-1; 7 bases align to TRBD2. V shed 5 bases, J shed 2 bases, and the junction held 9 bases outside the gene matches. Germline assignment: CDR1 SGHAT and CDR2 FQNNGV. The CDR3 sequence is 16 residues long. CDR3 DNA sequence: TGTGCCAGCAGCCTCGGCCTGGCGGGAGCCTACAATGAGCAGTTCTTC. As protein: CASSLGLAGAYNEQFF. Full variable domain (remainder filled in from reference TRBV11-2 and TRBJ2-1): EAGVAQSPRYKIIEKRQSVAFWCNPISGHATLYWYQQILGQGPKLLIQFQNNGVVDDSQLPKDRFSAERLKGVDSTLKIQPAKLEDSAVYLCASSLGLAGAYNEQFFGPGTRLTVL.

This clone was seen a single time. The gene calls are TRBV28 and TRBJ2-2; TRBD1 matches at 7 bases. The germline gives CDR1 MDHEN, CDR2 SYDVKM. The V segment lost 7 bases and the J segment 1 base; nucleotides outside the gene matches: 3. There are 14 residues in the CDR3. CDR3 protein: CASKGQLNTGELFF. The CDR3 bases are TGTGCCAGCAAGGGACAGCTGAACACCGGGGAGCTGTTTTTT.

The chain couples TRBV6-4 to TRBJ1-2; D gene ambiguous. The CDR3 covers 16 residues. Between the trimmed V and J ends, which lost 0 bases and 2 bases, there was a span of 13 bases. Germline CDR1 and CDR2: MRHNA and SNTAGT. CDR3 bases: TGTGCCAGCAGTGACTCATCGACCTCCCTAAACTATGGCTACACCTTC. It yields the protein CASSDSSTSLNYGYTF.

This chain's CDR3 is CASSFRYNEQFF. The CDR3, as DNA: TGTGCCAGCAGTTTTCGTTACAATGAGCAGTTCTTC. The rearrangement uses TRBV27 and TRBJ2-1; D is unclear. CDR3 length: 12 amino acids. Trimming removed 3 bases at V and 4 bases at J, with 4 bases between. Germline V gene lookup returns CDR1 MNHEY and CDR2 SMNVEV (reference sequence).

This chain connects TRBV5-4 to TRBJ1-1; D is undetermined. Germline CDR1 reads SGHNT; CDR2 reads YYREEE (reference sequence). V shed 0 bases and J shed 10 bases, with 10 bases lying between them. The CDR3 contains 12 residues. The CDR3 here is CASSLVVGRAFF. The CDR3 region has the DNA TGTGCCAGCAGCTTGGTTGTGGGGAGAGCTTTCTTT.

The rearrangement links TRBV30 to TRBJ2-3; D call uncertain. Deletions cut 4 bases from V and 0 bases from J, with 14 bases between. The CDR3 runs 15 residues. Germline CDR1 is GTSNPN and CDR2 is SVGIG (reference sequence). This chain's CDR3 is CAWNSWAGSTDTQYF. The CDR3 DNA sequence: TGTGCCTGGAATAGTTGGGCTGGTAGCACAGATACGCAGTATTTT.

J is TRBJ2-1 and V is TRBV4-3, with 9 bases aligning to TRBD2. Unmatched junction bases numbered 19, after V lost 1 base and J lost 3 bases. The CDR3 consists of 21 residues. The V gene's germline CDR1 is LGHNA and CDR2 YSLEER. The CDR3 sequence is CASSQGLTSGGEEVLYNEQFF. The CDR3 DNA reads TGCGCCAGCAGCCAAGGGTTGACTAGCGGAGGAGAGGAGGTTCTCTACAATGAGCAGTTCTTC.